A selection of T cell receptor beta chains follows, all from one sample in a study of tumor and adjacent non-tumor tissue in lung cancer. TCRdb used MiXCR to reprocess the multiplex PCR reads, holding one entry per CDR3 protein. This sample yields approximately 110,000 distinct CDR3 sequences, of which 60% to 65% are seen a single time; over 15% belongs to the top ten. The sequencing input was distant non-tumor lung tissue. The receptors originated from a man aged 60 to 69 with non-small cell lung cancer. Each CDR3 is given with its conserved first and last residue. The D gene is left open where the match is weak. Rows give clone size only sometimes, using once, few, many, or a class for an expanded clone.

TRBD2 TRBJ2-2 TRBV12-3/TRBV12-4 . CASSMRGVGTGELIF TGTGCCAGCAGTATGCGGGGGGTTGGGACCGGGGAGCTGATTTTT
TRBD2 TRBJ2-3 TRBV28 . CASSRVVGGSTDTQYF TGTGCCAGCAGTAGGGTAGTGGGGGGGAGCACAGATACGCAGTATTTT
TRBD1 TRBJ2-5 TRBV11-3 . CASSLDRGLRETHYF TGTGCCAGTAGCTTAGACAGGGGCCTCAGGGAGACCCACTACTTC
TRBD2 TRBJ2-5 TRBV12-3/TRBV12-4 . CTSNFGRGGQYF TGTACCAGCAATTTCGGGAGGGGTGGCCAGTACTTC
. TRBJ2-5 TRBV11-2 . CASRLVPAGGGTQYF TGTGCCAGCAGGTTAGTCCCCGCAGGAGGAGGGACCCAGTACTTC
. TRBJ2-1 TRBV30 many CAWSEVGHSYNEQFF TGTGCCTGGAGTGAAGTCGGCCACTCCTACAATGAGCAGTTCTTC
. TRBJ1-1 TRBV5-5 . CASSLGDFPSTEAFF TGTGCCAGCAGCTTGGGGGACTTCCCGAGCACTGAAGCTTTCTTT
. TRBJ1-5 TRBV5-5 . CASSLAIYQPKHF TGTGCCAGCAGCTTGGCTATCTATCAGCCCAAGCATTTT
TRBD1 TRBJ2-7 TRBV7-9 . CASSPQGQIYEQYF TGTGCCAGCAGTCCCCAGGGACAGATCTACGAGCAGTACTTC
. TRBJ2-1 TRBV11-1 few CASSLAGAYNEQFF TGTGCCAGCAGCTTAGCGGGGGCCTACAATGAGCAGTTCTTC
TRBD1 TRBJ2-2 TRBV5-5 many CASSWEGQGSGELFF TGTGCCAGCAGCTGGGAGGGACAGGGGTCCGGGGAGCTGTTTTTT
. TRBJ1-5 TRBV7-8 many CASSFGRGEVEPQHF TGTGCCAGCAGCTTCGGTCGGGGGGAAGTTGAGCCCCAGCATTTT
TRBD2 TRBJ2-5 TRBV12-3/TRBV12-4 . CASGFGLAGETQYF TGTGCCAGCGGTTTCGGATTAGCGGGAGAGACCCAGTACTTC
. TRBJ2-5 TRBV24-1 . CVTSDGGYETQYF TGTGTCACCAGTGATGGGGGTTACGAGACCCAGTACTTC
. TRBJ2-4 TRBV6-2/TRBV6-3 many CASSSPGQLVAKNIQYF TGTGCCAGCAGTTCACCAGGACAGCTGGTAGCCAAAAACATTCAGTACTTC
. TRBJ2-7 TRBV11-1 . CARSTAGQGRYQQYF TGTGCCAGGAGCACCGCGGGACAAGGGCGTTACCAGCAGTACTTC
. TRBJ2-3 TRBV11-3 . CASSLWSGVITDTQYF TGTGCCAGCAGCTTATGGAGTGGAGTGATCACAGATACGCAGTATTTT
. TRBJ2-7 TRBV4-3 . CTSSQAQGPAYEQYF TGTACCAGCAGCCAAGCGCAAGGACCAGCCTACGAGCAGTACTTC
. TRBJ1-2 TRBV12-3/TRBV12-4 . CASTLAGYGYTF TGTGCCAGCACTTTAGCAGGGTATGGCTACACATTC
TRBD1 TRBJ1-6 TRBV28 many CASSMTGANSPLHF TGTGCCAGCAGCATGACAGGGGCAAATTCACCCCTCCACTTT
. TRBJ2-6 TRBV6-5 many CASSYGGAGANVLTF TGTGCCAGCAGTTACGGGGGAGCTGGGGCCAACGTCCTGACTTTC
. TRBJ1-5 TRBV29-1 medium-sized CSVESGALQHF TGCAGCGTTGAGTCAGGGGCGCTCCAGCATTTT
. TRBJ2-2 TRBV5-4 many CASSRGGANTGELFF TGTGCCAGCAGCCGTGGAGGGGCGAACACCGGGGAGCTGTTTTTT
TRBD2 TRBJ2-5 TRBV6-5 . CTGSYSGTRIQETQYF TGTACCGGCAGTTATTCCGGGACTAGAATCCAAGAGACCCAGTACTTC
TRBD1 TRBJ1-2 TRBV6-5 . CANTRDREHYGYTF TGTGCCAACACCCGGGACAGGGAGCACTATGGCTACACCTTC
TRBD1 TRBJ2-3 TRBV6-5 . CASRRDRGTNQPQYF TGTGCCAGCAGAAGAGACAGGGGCACTAATCAGCCCCAGTATTTT
. TRBJ2-5 TRBV29-1 . CSAEPYLQTVQEIQYF TGCAGCGCCGAGCCCTACCTCCAGACAGTTCAAGAGATCCAGTACTTC
. TRBJ2-7 TRBV11-2 . CDSSLRRVGKQYF TGTGACAGCAGCTTACGTAGGGTCGGCAAGCAGTACTTC
. TRBJ2-2 TRBV11-1 once CASSLRWGNTGELFF TGTGCCAGCAGCTTACGGTGGGGGAACACCGGGGAGCTGTTTTTT
. TRBJ1-1 TRBV5-4 . CASSSPRSQGLEALF TGTGCCAGCAGCTCGCCCCGTTCACAGGGCCTAGAAGCTCTCTTT
TRBD2 TRBJ2-6 TRBV12-3/TRBV12-4 . CASCLSGIDSGANVLTF TGTGCCAGCTGTTTGAGCGGGATAGACTCTGGGGCCAACGTCCTGACTTTC
TRBD1 TRBJ2-1 TRBV10-1 many CASSGGTGNDEQFF TGCGCCAGCAGTGGTGGGACAGGGAATGATGAGCAGTTCTTC
. TRBJ2-1 TRBV18 many CASSPDSNEQFF TGTGCCAGCTCACCGGACAGCAATGAGCAGTTCTTC
. TRBJ2-5 TRBV13 few CTSSSYRGGTQYF TGTACCAGCAGCTCCTACAGGGGAGGGACCCAGTACTTC
TRBD2 TRBJ2-7 TRBV28 . CASSRGGSYEQYF TGTGCCAGCAGTCGGGGAGGGTCCTACGAGCAGTACTTC
TRBD1 TRBJ1-1 TRBV19 . CASSKPAGGGGLNTEAFF TGTGCCAGTAGCAAACCTGCAGGGGGAGGGGGGTTGAACACTGAAGCTTTCTTT
. TRBJ2-7 TRBV7-2 . CASSLGGSSYGQYF TGTGCCAGCAGCTTAGGGGGGAGCTCCTACGGGCAGTACTTC
. TRBJ2-7 TRBV25-1 few CASNSGWAYEQYF TGTGCCAGCAATTCAGGGTGGGCCTACGAGCAGTACTTC
. TRBJ1-5 TRBV4-1 . CASSQDLDSNQPQHF TGCGCCAGCAGCCAAGATCTCGATAGCAATCAGCCCCAGCACTTT
. TRBJ2-5 TRBV20-1 . CSASRGRAKETQYF TGCAGTGCTAGTCGTGGTCGGGCCAAGGAGACCCAGTACTTC
. TRBJ2-1 TRBV10-2 . CVSGGDYFNEQFF TGTGTCAGCGGTGGAGACTACTTCAATGAGCAGTTCTTC
TRBD1 TRBJ2-3 TRBV6-6 . CASSTGTGSTDRKYF TGTGCCAGCAGTACTGGGACAGGCAGCACAGATAGGAAGTATTTT
. TRBJ2-1 TRBV4-1 . CASTKTMTNNELFF TGCGCCAGTACCAAAACGATGACAAACAATGAGCTGTTCTTC
TRBD1 TRBJ2-1 TRBV12-3/TRBV12-4 once CASRSQGDYNEQFF TGTGCAAGCAGGAGTCAGGGGGATTACAATGAGCAGTTCTTC
. TRBJ2-5 TRBV5-1 once CASSFSSGTQYF TGCGCCAGCAGCTTTTCCAGCGGGACCCAGTACTTC
. TRBJ1-2 TRBV4-2 . CASSQDTGTNYDYTF TGTGCCAGCAGCCAAGATACAGGGACCAACTATGACTACACCTTC
TRBD1 TRBJ1-1 TRBV20-1 many CSAPSVSQGQVNTEAFF TGCAGTGCTCCTTCGGTGTCACAGGGGCAGGTGAACACTGAAGCTTTCTTT
TRBD2 TRBJ2-2 TRBV12-3/TRBV12-4 few CASPKEAGVPGELFF TGTGCCAGCCCAAAAGAGGCGGGAGTACCCGGGGAGCTGTTTTTT
. TRBJ1-1 TRBV12-3/TRBV12-4 many CASSRLGTEAFF TGTGCCAGCAGTCGGTTGGGCACTGAAGCTTTCTTT
. TRBJ2-5 TRBV11-3 medium-sized CASSLDFSTTQYF TGTGCCAGCAGCTTAGATTTTTCAACAACCCAGTACTTC
TRBD2 TRBJ2-3 TRBV29-1 . CSVEGWTSGRAPDTQYF TGCAGCGTTGAAGGGTGGACTAGCGGGAGGGCCCCGGATACGCAGTATTTT
TRBD1 TRBJ1-4 TRBV11-2 . CASDSRTGWSEKLFF TGTGCCAGCGACTCGAGGACAGGGTGGAGTGAAAAACTGTTTTTT
TRBD2 TRBJ2-1 TRBV6-5 . CASSYSASGRSYNEKFF TGTGCCAGCAGTTACTCAGCTAGCGGGAGATCCTACAATGAGAAGTTCTTC
. TRBJ2-1 TRBV7-2 . CASSLSFDNEQFF TGTGCCAGCAGCTTGTCTTTTGACAATGAGCAGTTCTTC
. TRBJ1-6 TRBV20-1 . CSARQGFNSPLHF TGCAGTGCTAGACAGGGTTTTAATTCACCCCTCCACTTT
. TRBJ1-2 TRBV4-2 . CVSSQGSDYTF TGTGTCAGCAGCCAAGGGAGTGACTACACCTTC
. TRBJ2-4 TRBV20-1 . CSARDSTEWRIKNIQYF TGCAGTGCTAGAGATTCCACAGAATGGCGGATAAAAAACATTCAGTACTTC
. TRBJ2-7 TRBV5-1 . CASSRPGQRSTYYEQYF TGCGCCAGCAGCCGCCCGGGACAACGGTCCACTTACTACGAGCAGTACTTC
TRBD2 TRBJ2-7 TRBV6-6 . CASSVGLAARPGNTYEQYF TGTGCCAGCAGCGTTGGACTAGCGGCCAGGCCCGGCAATACCTACGAGCAGTACTTC
TRBD1 TRBJ1-6 TRBV6-6 . CASTPTGNSSPLLF TGTGCCAGCACTCCGACAGGGAATAGCTCACCCCTCCTCTTT